The 14 T cell receptor beta chains below were found in one sample sequenced in a study of cytomegalovirus exposure and HLA in healthy donors. The PCR was carried out with 60 Vbeta primers and 13 Jbeta primers. TCRdb's table, derived via immunoSEQ multiplex PCR, lists solely in-frame clones and lacks some. The sample includes 170,000 or so clones, around 81% seen only once; the top ten take 2% to 2.5%. Input material: PBMCs. The source of these receptors is a woman aged 25-40 years in good health and CMV-seronegative.

The rearrangement joins TRBV19 to TRBJ1-1; D is unclear. The germline CDR1 and CDR2 sequences are LNHDA and SQIVND (reference sequence). Trimming stripped 3 bases from V and 2 bases from J, with 16 bases between. This CDR3 region has 16 residues. CDR3 amino acids: CASSIPRQIPNTEAFF. CDR3 nucleotide sequence: TGTGCCAGTAGTATTCCCCGCCAGATTCCTAACACTGAAGCTTTCTTT.

This clone came up once. The rearrangement links TRBV27 to TRBJ2-1, with 11 nucleotides matching TRBD2. The germline V gene encodes CDR1 MNHEY and CDR2 SMNVEV (reference sequence). V shed 3 bases, J shed 7 bases, and the junction held 5 bases outside the gene matches. The CDR3 is 15 amino acids. CDR3 residues: CASSLGTSGRNEQFF. For the CDR3, the DNA is TGTGCCAGCAGTTTGGGTACTAGCGGGAGAAATGAGCAGTTCTTC.

A single count supports this clone. The chain is built from TRBV7-3 and TRBJ2-1; TRBD2 matches at 10 bases. Germline loops: CDR1 SGHTA, CDR2 FQGTGA. V was clipped by 5 bases and J by 9 bases; unmatched bases: 10. This CDR3 has 15 residues. CDR3 protein: CASSPSGRARGEQFF. CDR3 in DNA: TGTGCCAGCAGCCCAAGCGGGAGGGCCAGGGGTGAGCAGTTCTTC.

The genes are TRBV28 and TRBJ1-2, with 7 bases lining up with TRBD1. Germline V gene lookup returns CDR1 MDHEN and CDR2 SYDVKM. The CDR3 consists of 14 residues. J was trimmed by 3 bases and V by 3 bases; bases with no gene match: 4. The CDR3 DNA is TGTGCCAGCAGTTTCAAACAGGGGTACTATGGCTACACCTTC. Translated: CASSFKQGYYGYTF.

For the CDR3, the DNA is TGTGCCAGTAGTCCGGGACAGGGCTTCGCCTATGGCTACACCTTC. Protein: CASSPGQGFAYGYTF. The genes are TRBV19 and TRBJ1-2, with TRBD1 matching over 9 bases. Losses at the gene ends were 5 bases for V and 4 bases for J; bases not matched to a gene: 8. Germline V gives CDR1 LNHDA, CDR2 SQIVND (reference sequence). This CDR3 has 15 amino acids.

The V and J genes are TRBV27 and TRBJ2-6; tentatively, D is TRBD1 (5 bases). Between the trimmed V and J ends, which lost 6 bases and 4 bases, there was a span of 10 bases. Germline V lookup: CDR1 MNHEY, CDR2 SMNVEV (reference sequence). The CDR3 has 14 residues. CDR3 loop: CASSRTSGANVLTF. The DNA of the CDR3 is TGTGCCAGCAGCCGGACATCCGGGGCCAACGTCCTGACTTTC.

The CDR3, as DNA: TGCGCCAGCAGCCTCGGGACATCAGAGATCATATATTTT. This codes for CASSLGTSEIIYF. The J gene is TRBJ1-3, the V gene TRBV4-3; TRBD1 is a possible D gene (6 bases). V lost 4 bases to trimming and J lost 12 bases, with 16 bases between them. This CDR3 has 13 residues. The germline V gene encodes CDR1 LGHNA and CDR2 YSLEER.

The V call is TRBV27, the J call TRBJ2-7, with 7 bases aligning to TRBD1. Germline CDR1 and CDR2: MNHEY and SMNVEV (reference sequence). This CDR3 spans 15 amino acids. The junction had 9 bases not matched to a gene; V was cut back by 3 bases and J by 4 bases. CDR3 coding DNA: TGTGCCAGCAGTTTCGGGGACAGCATTATTTACGAGCAGTACTTC. Translated, it gives CASSFGDSIIYEQYF.

This chain uses TRBV4-3 with TRBJ2-5, with 8 bases that match TRBD2. Unmatched junction bases numbered 12, after V lost 1 base and J lost 2 bases. From germline, CDR1 is LGHNA and CDR2 YSLEER. The CDR3 totals 18 residues. In DNA form, the CDR3 reads TGCGCCAGCAGCCAAGTTTTCGGGGGGGTCCCTTCACAAGAGACCCAGTACTTC. It specifies CASSQVFGGVPSQETQYF.

V gene TRBV5-1 combines with J gene TRBJ2-2, with D perhaps TRBD1 (6 bases). The germline gives CDR1 SGHRS, CDR2 YFSETQ. The CDR3 covers 14 residues. The V end lost 1 base, the J end lost 6 bases, and 10 bases lay between the germline ends. The CDR3 nucleotides read TGCGCCAGCAGCTTGCAACAGGGTGCCGGGGAGCTGTTTTTT. Translation: CASSLQQGAGELFF.

Notes on this clone: A read error may produce the germline difference seen at one junction end. The chain combines TRBV7-9 with TRBJ2-5; D is unresolved. Germline V lookup: CDR1 SEHNR, CDR2 FQNEAQ (reference sequence). The CDR3 has 15 amino acids. CDR3 DNA: TGTTCCAGCAGCTTATCTAGAGCCGACCAAGAGACCCAGTACTTC. It translates to CSSSLSRADQETQYF.

The rearrangement joins TRBV4-1 to TRBJ1-5; D remains ambiguous. Trimming pared 1 base from V and 7 bases from J, leaving 11 bases between. The CDR3 has 14 residues. Looked up from germline, CDR1 is MGHRA and CDR2 is YSYEKL. DNA of the CDR3: TGCGCCAGCAGCCAAGGGTCGGGATTACAGCCCCAGCATTTT. This encodes CASSQGSGLQPQHF.

The genes are TRBV10-1 and TRBJ2-3; 12 bases are shared with TRBD1. The germline V gene encodes CDR1 WNHNN and CDR2 SYGVQD (reference sequence). With V trimmed by 0 bases and J by 2 bases, 6 bases remained unmatched. The CDR3 loop spans 18 amino acids. DNA of the CDR3: TGCGCCAGCAGTGAGTCCGGGACAGGGGGCAGGAACACAGATACGCAGTATTTT. Its translation: CASSESGTGGRNTDTQYF.

This chain uses TRBV7-9 with TRBJ2-5; 7 nucleotides line up with TRBD2. The ends lost 4 bases at V and 4 bases at J; junction bases unmatched: 6. The CDR3 extends over 14 amino acids. Germline V gene lookup returns CDR1 SEHNR and CDR2 FQNEAQ (reference sequence). The CDR3 nucleotides read TGTGCCAGCAGCTACGACCCGGGAGGAGAGACCCAGTACTTC. This sequence encodes CASSYDPGGETQYF.